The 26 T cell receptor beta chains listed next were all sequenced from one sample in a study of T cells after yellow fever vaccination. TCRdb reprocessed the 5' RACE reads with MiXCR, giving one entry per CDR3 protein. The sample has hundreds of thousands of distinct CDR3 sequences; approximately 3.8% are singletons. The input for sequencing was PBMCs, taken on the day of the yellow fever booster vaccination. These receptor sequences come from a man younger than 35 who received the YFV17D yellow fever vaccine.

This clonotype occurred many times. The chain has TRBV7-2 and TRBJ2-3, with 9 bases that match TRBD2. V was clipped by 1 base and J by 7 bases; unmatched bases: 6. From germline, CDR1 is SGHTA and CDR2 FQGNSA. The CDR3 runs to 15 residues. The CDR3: CASSLDGGGAYTQYF. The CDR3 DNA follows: TGTGCCAGCAGCTTAGATGGCGGGGGGGCCTATACGCAGTATTTT.

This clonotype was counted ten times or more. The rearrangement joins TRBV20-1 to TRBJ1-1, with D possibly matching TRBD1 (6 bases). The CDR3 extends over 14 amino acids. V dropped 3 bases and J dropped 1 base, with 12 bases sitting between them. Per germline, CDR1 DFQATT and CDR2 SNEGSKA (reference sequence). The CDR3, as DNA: TGCAGTGCTAGCCTGGCGGACAGGAACACTGAAGCTTTCTTT. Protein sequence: CSASLADRNTEAFF.

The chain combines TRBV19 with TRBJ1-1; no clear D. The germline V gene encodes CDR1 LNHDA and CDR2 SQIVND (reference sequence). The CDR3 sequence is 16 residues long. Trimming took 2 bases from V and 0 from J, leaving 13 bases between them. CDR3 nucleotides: TGTGCCAGTAGTATACTTGGGCGGCCTTTGAACACTGAAGCTTTCTTT. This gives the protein CASSILGRPLNTEAFF.

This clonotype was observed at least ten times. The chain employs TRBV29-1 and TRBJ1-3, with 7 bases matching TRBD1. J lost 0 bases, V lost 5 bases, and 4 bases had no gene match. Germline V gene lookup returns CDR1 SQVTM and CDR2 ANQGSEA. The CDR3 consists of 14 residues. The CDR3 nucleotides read TGCAGCGTTACGCCAGGGGGCTCTGGAAACACCATATATTTT. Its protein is CSVTPGGSGNTIYF.

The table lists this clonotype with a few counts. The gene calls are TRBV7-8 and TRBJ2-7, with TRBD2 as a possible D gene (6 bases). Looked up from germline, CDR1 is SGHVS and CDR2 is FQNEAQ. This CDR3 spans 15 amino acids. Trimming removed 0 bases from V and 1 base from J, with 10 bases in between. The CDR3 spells CASSLAQTRSYEQYV. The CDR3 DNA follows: TGTGCCAGCAGCTTAGCCCAGACTAGGTCCTACGAGCAGTACGTC.

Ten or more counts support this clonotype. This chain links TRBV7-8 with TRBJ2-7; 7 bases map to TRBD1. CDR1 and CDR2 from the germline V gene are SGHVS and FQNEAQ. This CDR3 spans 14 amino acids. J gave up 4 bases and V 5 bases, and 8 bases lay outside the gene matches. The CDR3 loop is CASSKGTVQYEQYF. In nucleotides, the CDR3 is TGTGCCAGCAGCAAAGGGACAGTACAATACGAGCAGTACTTC.

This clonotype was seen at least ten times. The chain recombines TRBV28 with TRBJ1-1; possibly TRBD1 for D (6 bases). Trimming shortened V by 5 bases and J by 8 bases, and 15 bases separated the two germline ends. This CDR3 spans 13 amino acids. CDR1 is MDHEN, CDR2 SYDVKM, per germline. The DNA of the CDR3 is TGTGCCAGCAGTGCCTTGGCAGGGGCCGAAGCTTTCTTT. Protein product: CASSALAGAEAFF.

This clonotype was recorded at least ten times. The CDR3 protein is CASSSNTYTEAFF. CDR3 nucleotides: TGTGCCAGCAGCTCAAACACCTACACTGAAGCTTTCTTT. The rearrangement joins TRBV7-9 to TRBJ1-1; D gene uncertain. Germline-derived CDR1 and CDR2 are SEHNR and FQNEAQ (reference sequence). This CDR3 is built from 13 residues. Trimming took off 4 bases at V and 3 bases at J, with 9 bases between the two ends.

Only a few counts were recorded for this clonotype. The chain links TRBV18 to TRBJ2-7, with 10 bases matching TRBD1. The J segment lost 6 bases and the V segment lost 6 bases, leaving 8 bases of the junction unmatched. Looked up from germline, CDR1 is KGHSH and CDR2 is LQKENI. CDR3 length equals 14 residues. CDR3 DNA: TGTGCCAGCTCTCGGGAGACAGGGGGCAGCGAGCAGTACTTC. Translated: CASSRETGGSEQYF.

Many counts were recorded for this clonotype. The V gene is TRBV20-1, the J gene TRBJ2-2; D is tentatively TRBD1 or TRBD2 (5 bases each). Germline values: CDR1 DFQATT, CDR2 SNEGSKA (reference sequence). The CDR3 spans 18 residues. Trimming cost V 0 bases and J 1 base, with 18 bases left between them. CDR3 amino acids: CSARDLGRTLQNTGELFF. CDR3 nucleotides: TGCAGTGCTAGAGATCTGGGACGCACCCTTCAGAACACCGGGGAGCTGTTTTTT.

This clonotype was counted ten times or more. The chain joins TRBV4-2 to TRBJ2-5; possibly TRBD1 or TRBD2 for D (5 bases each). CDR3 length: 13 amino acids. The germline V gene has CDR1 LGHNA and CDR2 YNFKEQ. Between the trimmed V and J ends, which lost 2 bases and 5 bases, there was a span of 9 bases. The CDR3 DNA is TGTGCCAGCAGCCAATTCGGGGCGGAGACCCAGTACTTC. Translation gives CASSQFGAETQYF.

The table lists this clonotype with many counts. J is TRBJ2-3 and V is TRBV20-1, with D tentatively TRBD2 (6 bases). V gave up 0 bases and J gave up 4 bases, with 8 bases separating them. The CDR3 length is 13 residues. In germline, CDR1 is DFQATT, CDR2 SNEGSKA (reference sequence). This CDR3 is CSARDWGADTQYF. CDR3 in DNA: TGCAGTGCTAGAGATTGGGGGGCAGATACGCAGTATTTT.

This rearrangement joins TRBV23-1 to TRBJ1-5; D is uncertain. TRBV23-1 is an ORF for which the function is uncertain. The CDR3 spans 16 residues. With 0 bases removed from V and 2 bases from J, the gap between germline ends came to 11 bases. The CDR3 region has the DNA TGCGCCAGCAGTCAATCTCAGACGACGGGCAATCAGCCCCAGCATTTT. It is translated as CASSQSQTTGNQPQHF.

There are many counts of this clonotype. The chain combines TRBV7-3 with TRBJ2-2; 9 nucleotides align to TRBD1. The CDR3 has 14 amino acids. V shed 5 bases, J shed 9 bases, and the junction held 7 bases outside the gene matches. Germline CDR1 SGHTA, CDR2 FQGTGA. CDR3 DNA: TGTGCCAGCAGCCTGACAGGGGGTGAGAGGGAGCTGTTTTTT. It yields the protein CASSLTGGERELFF.

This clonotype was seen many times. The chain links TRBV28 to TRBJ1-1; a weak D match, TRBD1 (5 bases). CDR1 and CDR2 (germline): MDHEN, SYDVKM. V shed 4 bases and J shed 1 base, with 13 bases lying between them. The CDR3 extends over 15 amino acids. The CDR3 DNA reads TGTGCCAGCAGTTCGCCCGGGACCGAGAACACTGAAGCTTTCTTT. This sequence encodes CASSSPGTENTEAFF.

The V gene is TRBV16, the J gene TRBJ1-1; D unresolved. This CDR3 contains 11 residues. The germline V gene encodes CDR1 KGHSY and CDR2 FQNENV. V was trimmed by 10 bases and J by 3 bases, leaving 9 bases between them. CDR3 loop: CATNHDTEAFF. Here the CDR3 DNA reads TGTGCCACTAACCATGACACTGAAGCTTTCTTT.

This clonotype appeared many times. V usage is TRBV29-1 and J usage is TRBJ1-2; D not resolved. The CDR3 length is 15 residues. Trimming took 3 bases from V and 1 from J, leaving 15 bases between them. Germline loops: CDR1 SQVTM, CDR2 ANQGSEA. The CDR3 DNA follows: TGCAGCGTTGAGGTGACGGACTCTCTTAACTATGGCTACACCTTC. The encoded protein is CSVEVTDSLNYGYTF.

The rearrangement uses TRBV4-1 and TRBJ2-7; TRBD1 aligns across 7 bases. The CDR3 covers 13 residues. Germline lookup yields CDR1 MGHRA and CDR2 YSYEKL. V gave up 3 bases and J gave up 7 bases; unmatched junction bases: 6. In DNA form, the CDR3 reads TGCGCCAGCAGCCAGGCAGGGGGTTGGGAGCAGTACGTC. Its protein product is CASSQAGGWEQYV.

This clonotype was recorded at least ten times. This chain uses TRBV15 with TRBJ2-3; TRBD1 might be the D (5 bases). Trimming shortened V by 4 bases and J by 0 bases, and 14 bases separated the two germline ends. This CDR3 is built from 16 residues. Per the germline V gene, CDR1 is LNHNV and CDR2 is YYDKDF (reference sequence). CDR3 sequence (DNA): TGTGCCACCAGCACCCCCCGCAGGGAAAGCACAGATACGCAGTATTTT. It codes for CATSTPRRESTDTQYF.

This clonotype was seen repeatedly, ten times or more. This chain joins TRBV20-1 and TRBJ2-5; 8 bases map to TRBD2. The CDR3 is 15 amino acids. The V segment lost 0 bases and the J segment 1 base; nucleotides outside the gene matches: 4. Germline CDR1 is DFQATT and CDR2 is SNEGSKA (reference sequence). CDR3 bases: TGCAGTGCTAGAGATCCAGCGGGGGTCCAAGAGACCCAGTACTTC. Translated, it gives CSARDPAGVQETQYF.

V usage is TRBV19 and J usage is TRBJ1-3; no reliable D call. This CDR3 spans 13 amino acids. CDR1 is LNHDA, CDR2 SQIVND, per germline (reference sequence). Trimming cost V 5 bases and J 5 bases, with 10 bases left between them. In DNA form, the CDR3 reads TGTGCCAGTAGTGATCGGACCCGAAACACCATATATTTT. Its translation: CASSDRTRNTIYF.

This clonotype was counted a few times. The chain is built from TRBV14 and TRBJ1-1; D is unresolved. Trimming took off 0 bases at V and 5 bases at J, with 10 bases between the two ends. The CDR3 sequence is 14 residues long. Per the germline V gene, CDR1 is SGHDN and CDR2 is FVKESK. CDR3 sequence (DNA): TGTGCCAGCAGCCAAGATATCGTAAGGACTGAAGCTTTCTTT. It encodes CASSQDIVRTEAFF.

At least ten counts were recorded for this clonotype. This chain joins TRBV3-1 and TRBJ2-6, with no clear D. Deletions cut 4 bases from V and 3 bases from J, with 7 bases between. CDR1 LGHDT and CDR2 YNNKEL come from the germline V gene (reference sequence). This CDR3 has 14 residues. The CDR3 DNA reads TGTGCCAGCAGCCTCAGCGATGGGGCCAACGTCCTGACTTTC. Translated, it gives CASSLSDGANVLTF.

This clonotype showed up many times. For the CDR3, the DNA is TGTGCCAGCACTCGTCGACGGGCAGGGGCTCGGTCCAACAATGAGCAGTTCTTC. It translates to CASTRRRAGARSNNEQFF. This chain uses TRBV7-9 with TRBJ2-1; possible D gene TRBD1, 6 bases. The CDR3 has 18 amino acids. V lost 7 bases and J 5 bases, leaving 27 bases between the germline ends. Germline V gene data show CDR1 as SEHNR and CDR2 as FQNEAQ (reference sequence).

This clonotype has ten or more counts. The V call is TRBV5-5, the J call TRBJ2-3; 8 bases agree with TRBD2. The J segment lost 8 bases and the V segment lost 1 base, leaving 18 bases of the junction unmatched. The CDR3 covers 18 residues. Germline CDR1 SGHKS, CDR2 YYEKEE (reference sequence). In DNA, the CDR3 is TGTGCCAGCAGCTTGCAGGCAACCCGACTAGCGTCCTCGGGTACGCAGTATTTT. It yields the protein CASSLQATRLASSGTQYF.

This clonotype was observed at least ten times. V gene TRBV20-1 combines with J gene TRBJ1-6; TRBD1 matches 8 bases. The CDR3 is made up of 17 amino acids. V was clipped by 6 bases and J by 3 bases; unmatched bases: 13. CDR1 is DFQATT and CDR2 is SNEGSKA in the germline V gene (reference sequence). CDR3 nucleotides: TGCAGTGCAACAGACCGGGACAGGCCGAACTATAATTCACCCCTCCACTTT. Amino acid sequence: CSATDRDRPNYNSPLHF.